The entry below describes one TCR beta chain. Germline-derived CDR1 and CDR2 are SGHDT and YYEEEE. With V trimmed by 4 bases and J by 3 bases, 13 bases remained unmatched. The CDR3 is made up of 18 amino acids. As to treatment: roughly 20 received Ad26.COV2.S at low or high dose, single or two shots; a few received placebo; per-sample allocation not given. At day 63 after the first vaccine or placebo injection, samples were drawn. This sample is drawn from a study of Ad26.COV2.S vaccination and SARS-CoV-2 variants. As for the study in general: Ad26.COV2.S, an intramuscular injection, was given once or twice 56 days apart.

Method: immunoSEQ multiplex PCR; TCRdb's copy keeps in-frame clones and lacks some. The data hold approximately 300,000 clones, with 85% to 90% observed a single time. The V call is TRBV5-6, the J call TRBJ1-6; 7 bases line up with TRBD1. The source is a person between 18 and 60 years old who received the Ad26.COV2.S COVID-19 vaccine or a placebo. This material consisted of peripheral blood, taken in a trial of Ad26.COV2.S vaccine versus placebo. The CDR3 sequence: CASSPSPIRGVYNSPLHF. The CDR3 nucleotides are TGTGCCAGCAGCCCGTCCCCTATCAGGGGGGTCTATAATTCACCCCTCCACTTT.